This T cell receptor beta chain derives from a study of cytomegalovirus exposure and HLA in healthy donors. Findings and caveats of the study: Later, an analysis showed that TCR beta chains associated with HLA were more clonally expanded than others that were equally common.

Germline V gene sequence: CDR1 SGHDT, CDR2 YYEEEE. The CDR3 has 14 amino acids. About this clone itself: The antigen is undetermined.

When sampled, the donors appeared nominally healthy, though they likely had unrecorded immune exposures. The PCR was carried out with 60 Vbeta primers and 13 Jbeta primers. Generated by immunoSEQ multiplex PCR, the TCRdb table keeps only in-frame clones and is missing some. Found here are approximately 190,000 clones, approximately 80% of them singletons; the top ten hold approximately 14%. This clonotype was obtained from a woman in her thirties in good health and CMV-seropositive. Material: PBMCs. The V gene is TRBV5-6, the J gene TRBJ2-5, with 8 nucleotides matching TRBD1. Matching the DNA end better, TRBJ2-7 makes the J call doubtful. CDR3 region: CASSFWTGTYEQYF. CDR3 bases: TGTGCCAGCAGCTTTTGGACAGGGACCTACGAGCAGTACTTC.